This T cell receptor (beta chain) emerged from a study of blood T cell repertoires in COVID-19. Looking at the study overall: Samples came from the United States, Italy and Spain, spanning acute and convalescent COVID-19. T cells, B-cell-depleted T cells, or PBMCs provided the cDNA or gDNA that served as material.

TCRdb's table, derived via immunoSEQ multiplex PCR, lists solely in-frame clones and lacks some. The sample shows 100,000 or so clones, 80% to 90% of them seen only once. The CDR3 is made up of 13 amino acids. Per germline, CDR1 SEHNR and CDR2 FQNEAQ (reference sequence). V lost 4 bases and J 8 bases, leaving 14 bases between the germline ends. The material sequenced was peripheral blood. The chain employs TRBV7-9 and TRBJ1-2; D may be TRBD1 (5 bases). This TCR was sampled from a woman aged 80 or over with acute or convalescent COVID-19. The CDR3 spells CASSSSQGSGYTF. DNA for the CDR3: TGTGCCAGCAGCTCCAGCCAGGGAAGCGGCTACACCTTC. The full variable domain, its missing parts supplied by reference TRBV7-9 and TRBJ1-2, is DTGVSQNPRHKITKRGQNVTFRCDPISEHNRLYWYRQTLGQGPEFLTYFQNEAQLEKSRLLSDRFSAERPKGSFSTLEIQRTEQGDSAMYLCASSSSQGSGYTFGSGTRLTVV.